A single sample is the source of the 12 T cell receptor beta chains below, sequenced in a study of blood T cell repertoires in COVID-19. Profiled with immunoSEQ multiplex PCR; TCRdb holds only in-frame clones, not every one. The repertoire holds fewer than 250,000 clones, approximately 86% seen once, with 3% to 4% in the top ten. Sequenced: PBMCs or T cells enriched from blood (not recorded which). All receptors derive from a woman aged 40 to 55 with acute COVID-19.

V usage is TRBV5-6 and J usage is TRBJ1-2; D might be TRBD1 (6 bases). The CDR3 is 15 amino acids. V gave up 6 bases and J gave up 4 bases, with 19 bases separating them. Germline V gene lookup returns CDR1 SGHDT and CDR2 YYEEEE. The CDR3 sequence: CASTHRGAQLYGYTF. In nucleotides, the CDR3 is TGTGCCAGCACTCACCGGGGGGCACAGCTCTATGGCTACACCTTC.

The chain recombines TRBV19 with TRBJ1-5; D gene uncertain. The CDR3 contains 15 residues. Germline CDR1 reads LNHDA; CDR2 reads SQIVND (reference sequence). V dropped 7 bases and J dropped 0 bases, with 13 bases sitting between them. CDR3 sequence (DNA): TGTGCCAGTACCCGACAAGGTGATAGCAATCAGCCCCAGCATTTT. It codes for CASTRQGDSNQPQHF.

V and J are TRBV27 and TRBJ2-1; 8 bases line up with TRBD2. CDR3 length: 16 residues. The J segment lost 2 bases and the V segment lost 0 bases, leaving 3 bases of the junction unmatched. Germline-derived CDR1 and CDR2 are MNHEY and SMNVEV (reference sequence). The CDR3 loop is CASSLSGTRTYNEQFF. In nucleotides, the CDR3 is TGTGCCAGCAGTTTATCGGGGACTAGGACCTACAATGAGCAGTTCTTC.

The gene calls are TRBV24-1 and TRBJ2-3, with D possibly being TRBD1 (6 bases). This CDR3 is built from 15 residues. From germline, CDR1 is KGHDR and CDR2 SFDVKD. V was clipped by 3 bases and J by 4 bases, with 13 bases between them. CDR3 coding DNA: TGTGCCACCAGTGATCCCGGGACAAGGGCAGATACGCAGTATTTT. This codes for CATSDPGTRADTQYF.

The chain combines TRBV21-1 with TRBJ2-1; the table's D call TRBD2 went unverified against the DNA. TRBV21-1 is deemed a pseudogene. There are 20 residues in the CDR3. CDR3 in DNA: TGTGCCAGCAGCAACTTATTAGCGGGGAGGCCCTACTGCTCCTACAATGAGCAGTTCTTC. Protein product: CASSNLLAGRPYCSYNEQFF.

In this sample, this clone turned up once. The chain employs TRBV12-3 or TRBV12-4 and TRBJ2-5; 10 bases align to TRBD1. CDR3 length equals 13 residues. With 6 bases clipped from V and 9 bases from J, the junction kept 7 bases outside the gene matches. The CDR3 spells CASRPGQGSSQYF. The CDR3 DNA reads TGTGCCAGCAGACCGGGACAGGGGTCGTCCCAGTACTTC.

V and J are TRBV6-5 and TRBJ2-7, with TRBD2 identical over 7 bases. Per germline, CDR1 MNHEY and CDR2 SVGAGI. V dropped 7 bases and J dropped 6; count of bases not matched to a gene: 15. The CDR3 runs to 15 residues. The CDR3 sequence: CASTLAASSGGEQYF. CDR3 nucleotide sequence: TGTGCCAGCACCCTAGCGGCCTCCTCGGGAGGCGAGCAGTACTTC.

The chain uses TRBV7-9 and TRBJ2-3; perhaps TRBD1 as D (5 bases). V lost 8 bases and J 2 bases, leaving 20 bases between the germline ends. This CDR3 is 16 amino acids long. Germline V CDR1 and CDR2: SEHNR, FQNEAQ (reference sequence). The CDR3 spells CASRSPDGHFTDTQYF. The CDR3 region has the DNA TGTGCCAGCCGCAGCCCGGACGGACACTTCACAGATACGCAGTATTTT.

The chain joins TRBV28 to TRBJ1-2; tentatively, D is TRBD1 (5 bases). CDR1 and CDR2 from the germline V gene are MDHEN and SYDVKM. This CDR3 is 13 amino acids long. The ends were cut back, 8 bases at V and 1 base at J, with 11 bases in the middle. Here the CDR3 reads CASLQGLNYGYTF. The CDR3 nucleotides are TGTGCCAGCTTGCAGGGCCTTAACTATGGCTACACCTTC.

On this clone: Distinct nucleotide sequences in the sample also encode this CDR3. The V and J genes are TRBV11-2 and TRBJ2-7; D is uncertain. CDR3 size: 14 residues. The V and J ends lost 1 base and 1 base respectively, with 8 bases between them. Germline CDR1 reads SGHAT; CDR2 reads FQNNGV. DNA of the CDR3: TGTGCCAGCAGCTTAGGTTTCAGTTCCTACGAGCAGTACTTC. This sequence encodes CASSLGFSSYEQYF. Based on the CDR3 plus reference TRBV11-2 and TRBJ2-7, the full variable domain is EAGVAQSPRYKIIEKRQSVAFWCNPISGHATLYWYQQILGQGPKLLIQFQNNGVVDDSQLPKDRFSAERLKGVDSTLKIQPAKLEDSAVYLCASSLGFSSYEQYFGPGTRLTVT.

The rearrangement joins TRBV2 to TRBJ2-3, with D possibly being TRBD1 (5 bases). The CDR3 spans 11 residues. Trimming took 6 bases from V and 4 from J, leaving 5 bases between them. CDR1 SNHLY and CDR2 FYNNEI come from the germline V gene. In DNA, the CDR3 is TGTGCCAGCAGACAGGCAGATACGCAGTATTTT. Its protein product is CASRQADTQYF.

The genes are TRBV6-5 and TRBJ2-1; maybe TRBD1 (6 bases). The germline gives CDR1 MNHEY, CDR2 SVGAGI. This CDR3 has 16 residues. V was cut by 2 bases and J by 7 bases, with 18 bases left in between. CDR3 bases: TGTGCCAGCAGTTACCAGGGGAGTAGAGGGTATAATGAGCAGTTCTTC. Translated: CASSYQGSRGYNEQFF.